The T cell receptor beta chain under discussion was sequenced for a study of CD8 T cells in ankylosing spondylitis listed by TCRdb under 2017. At the level of the whole study: The study profiled T cell receptor beta repertoires in healthy donors and ankylosing spondylitis patients to find disease-linked TCR variants. The full study cohort was made up of about 25 ankylosing spondylitis patients and fewer than 120 healthy donors. Peripheral blood was sampled, and synovial fluid was additionally collected from ankylosing spondylitis patients. What the work shows at the level of the full study, not this receptor alone: The disease-linked clones had a CD8+ phenotype and were found at relatively low frequencies in peripheral blood. According to the report, matched synovial fluid samples from ankylosing spondylitis patients were significantly enriched for the disease-linked clones. Blood from ankylosing spondylitis patients appeared to be characterized by a TCR beta motif composed of about eight highly homologous amino acid variants. Some of the motif variants had been reported before in the synovial fluid and blood of reactive arthritis patients, a finding that suggests common disease-initiation mechanisms.

V was cut back by 8 bases and J by 2 bases, leaving a gap of 12 bases between them. The CDR3 runs 13 amino acids, cysteine and phenylalanine included. The retained sequence is limited to the CDR3, 39 bases, with the frame set at the first base. In the germline V gene, CDR1 corresponds to MDHEN and CDR2 to SYDVKM. On this clonotype itself: The antigen it recognizes is unknown. No base quality information exists; no much larger clone differs at one position.

Sequencing was performed on an Illumina HiSeq 2500. Quantitative 5'-RACE with molecular barcodes was the method used to prepare the TCR beta libraries. Concerning the study's data processing: To identify disease-linked TCR variants, a new computational method was used, one built on a probabilistic model of VDJ rearrangement. TCRdb reworked the public reads: Q25 trimming with fastp, MiXCR clone assembly, productive beta chains retained. For every CDR3 protein sequence, its rows merge into one entry that carries the most common genes and DNA. The V and J calls were not made by the authors but by TCRdb's processing. The sample profile shows 250,000 to 300,000 distinct CDR3 sequences; 20% of them were found once. The ten top clones hold 7.8% of the sample.

The sample taken for sequencing was blood, either unsorted or a sorted T cell fraction (not recorded which). The receptor chain draws on TRBV28 and TRBJ2-5, with a weak D call of TRBD2 (6 bases match). The sequence was obtained from a male donor with ankylosing spondylitis or in good health (not recorded which). CDR3 protein: CASRPSVQETQYF. The nucleotide sequence is TGTGCCAGCCGTCCTAGCGTGCAAGAGACCCAGTACTTC.